This T cell receptor (beta chain) was identified in a study of cytomegalovirus exposure and HLA in healthy donors. PCR used 60 Vbeta primers and 13 Jbeta primers. Profiled with immunoSEQ multiplex PCR; TCRdb holds only in-frame clones, not every one. Among some 200,000 clones, over 65% were seen once, and the ten largest hold less than 3.5%. Study observations and caveats: Altogether, 170 or so TCR beta chains were recorded as cytomegalovirus-associated. As a later analysis showed, a missense DCLRE1C variant was linked to trimming of TCR beta V- and J-genes. Previously analyzed data showed that most TCR beta V segments were productive at a frequency of about 87% or about 30%.

As for the donors, each was a healthy bone marrow donor. Remarks on this clone: Its target is unknown.

This CDR3 comprises 14 residues. Looked up from germline, CDR1 is ENHRY and CDR2 is SYGVKD. The ends lost 2 bases at V and 3 bases at J; junction bases unmatched: 4. The chain recombines TRBV10-3 with TRBJ2-7; 7 bases line up with TRBD1. The specimen was PBMCs. The receptor's source is a woman aged 60-70 years in good health and CMV-seropositive. CDR3 loop: CAISEIAGGYEQYF. The DNA for the CDR3 is TGTGCCATCAGTGAGATTGCAGGGGGCTACGAGCAGTACTTC.